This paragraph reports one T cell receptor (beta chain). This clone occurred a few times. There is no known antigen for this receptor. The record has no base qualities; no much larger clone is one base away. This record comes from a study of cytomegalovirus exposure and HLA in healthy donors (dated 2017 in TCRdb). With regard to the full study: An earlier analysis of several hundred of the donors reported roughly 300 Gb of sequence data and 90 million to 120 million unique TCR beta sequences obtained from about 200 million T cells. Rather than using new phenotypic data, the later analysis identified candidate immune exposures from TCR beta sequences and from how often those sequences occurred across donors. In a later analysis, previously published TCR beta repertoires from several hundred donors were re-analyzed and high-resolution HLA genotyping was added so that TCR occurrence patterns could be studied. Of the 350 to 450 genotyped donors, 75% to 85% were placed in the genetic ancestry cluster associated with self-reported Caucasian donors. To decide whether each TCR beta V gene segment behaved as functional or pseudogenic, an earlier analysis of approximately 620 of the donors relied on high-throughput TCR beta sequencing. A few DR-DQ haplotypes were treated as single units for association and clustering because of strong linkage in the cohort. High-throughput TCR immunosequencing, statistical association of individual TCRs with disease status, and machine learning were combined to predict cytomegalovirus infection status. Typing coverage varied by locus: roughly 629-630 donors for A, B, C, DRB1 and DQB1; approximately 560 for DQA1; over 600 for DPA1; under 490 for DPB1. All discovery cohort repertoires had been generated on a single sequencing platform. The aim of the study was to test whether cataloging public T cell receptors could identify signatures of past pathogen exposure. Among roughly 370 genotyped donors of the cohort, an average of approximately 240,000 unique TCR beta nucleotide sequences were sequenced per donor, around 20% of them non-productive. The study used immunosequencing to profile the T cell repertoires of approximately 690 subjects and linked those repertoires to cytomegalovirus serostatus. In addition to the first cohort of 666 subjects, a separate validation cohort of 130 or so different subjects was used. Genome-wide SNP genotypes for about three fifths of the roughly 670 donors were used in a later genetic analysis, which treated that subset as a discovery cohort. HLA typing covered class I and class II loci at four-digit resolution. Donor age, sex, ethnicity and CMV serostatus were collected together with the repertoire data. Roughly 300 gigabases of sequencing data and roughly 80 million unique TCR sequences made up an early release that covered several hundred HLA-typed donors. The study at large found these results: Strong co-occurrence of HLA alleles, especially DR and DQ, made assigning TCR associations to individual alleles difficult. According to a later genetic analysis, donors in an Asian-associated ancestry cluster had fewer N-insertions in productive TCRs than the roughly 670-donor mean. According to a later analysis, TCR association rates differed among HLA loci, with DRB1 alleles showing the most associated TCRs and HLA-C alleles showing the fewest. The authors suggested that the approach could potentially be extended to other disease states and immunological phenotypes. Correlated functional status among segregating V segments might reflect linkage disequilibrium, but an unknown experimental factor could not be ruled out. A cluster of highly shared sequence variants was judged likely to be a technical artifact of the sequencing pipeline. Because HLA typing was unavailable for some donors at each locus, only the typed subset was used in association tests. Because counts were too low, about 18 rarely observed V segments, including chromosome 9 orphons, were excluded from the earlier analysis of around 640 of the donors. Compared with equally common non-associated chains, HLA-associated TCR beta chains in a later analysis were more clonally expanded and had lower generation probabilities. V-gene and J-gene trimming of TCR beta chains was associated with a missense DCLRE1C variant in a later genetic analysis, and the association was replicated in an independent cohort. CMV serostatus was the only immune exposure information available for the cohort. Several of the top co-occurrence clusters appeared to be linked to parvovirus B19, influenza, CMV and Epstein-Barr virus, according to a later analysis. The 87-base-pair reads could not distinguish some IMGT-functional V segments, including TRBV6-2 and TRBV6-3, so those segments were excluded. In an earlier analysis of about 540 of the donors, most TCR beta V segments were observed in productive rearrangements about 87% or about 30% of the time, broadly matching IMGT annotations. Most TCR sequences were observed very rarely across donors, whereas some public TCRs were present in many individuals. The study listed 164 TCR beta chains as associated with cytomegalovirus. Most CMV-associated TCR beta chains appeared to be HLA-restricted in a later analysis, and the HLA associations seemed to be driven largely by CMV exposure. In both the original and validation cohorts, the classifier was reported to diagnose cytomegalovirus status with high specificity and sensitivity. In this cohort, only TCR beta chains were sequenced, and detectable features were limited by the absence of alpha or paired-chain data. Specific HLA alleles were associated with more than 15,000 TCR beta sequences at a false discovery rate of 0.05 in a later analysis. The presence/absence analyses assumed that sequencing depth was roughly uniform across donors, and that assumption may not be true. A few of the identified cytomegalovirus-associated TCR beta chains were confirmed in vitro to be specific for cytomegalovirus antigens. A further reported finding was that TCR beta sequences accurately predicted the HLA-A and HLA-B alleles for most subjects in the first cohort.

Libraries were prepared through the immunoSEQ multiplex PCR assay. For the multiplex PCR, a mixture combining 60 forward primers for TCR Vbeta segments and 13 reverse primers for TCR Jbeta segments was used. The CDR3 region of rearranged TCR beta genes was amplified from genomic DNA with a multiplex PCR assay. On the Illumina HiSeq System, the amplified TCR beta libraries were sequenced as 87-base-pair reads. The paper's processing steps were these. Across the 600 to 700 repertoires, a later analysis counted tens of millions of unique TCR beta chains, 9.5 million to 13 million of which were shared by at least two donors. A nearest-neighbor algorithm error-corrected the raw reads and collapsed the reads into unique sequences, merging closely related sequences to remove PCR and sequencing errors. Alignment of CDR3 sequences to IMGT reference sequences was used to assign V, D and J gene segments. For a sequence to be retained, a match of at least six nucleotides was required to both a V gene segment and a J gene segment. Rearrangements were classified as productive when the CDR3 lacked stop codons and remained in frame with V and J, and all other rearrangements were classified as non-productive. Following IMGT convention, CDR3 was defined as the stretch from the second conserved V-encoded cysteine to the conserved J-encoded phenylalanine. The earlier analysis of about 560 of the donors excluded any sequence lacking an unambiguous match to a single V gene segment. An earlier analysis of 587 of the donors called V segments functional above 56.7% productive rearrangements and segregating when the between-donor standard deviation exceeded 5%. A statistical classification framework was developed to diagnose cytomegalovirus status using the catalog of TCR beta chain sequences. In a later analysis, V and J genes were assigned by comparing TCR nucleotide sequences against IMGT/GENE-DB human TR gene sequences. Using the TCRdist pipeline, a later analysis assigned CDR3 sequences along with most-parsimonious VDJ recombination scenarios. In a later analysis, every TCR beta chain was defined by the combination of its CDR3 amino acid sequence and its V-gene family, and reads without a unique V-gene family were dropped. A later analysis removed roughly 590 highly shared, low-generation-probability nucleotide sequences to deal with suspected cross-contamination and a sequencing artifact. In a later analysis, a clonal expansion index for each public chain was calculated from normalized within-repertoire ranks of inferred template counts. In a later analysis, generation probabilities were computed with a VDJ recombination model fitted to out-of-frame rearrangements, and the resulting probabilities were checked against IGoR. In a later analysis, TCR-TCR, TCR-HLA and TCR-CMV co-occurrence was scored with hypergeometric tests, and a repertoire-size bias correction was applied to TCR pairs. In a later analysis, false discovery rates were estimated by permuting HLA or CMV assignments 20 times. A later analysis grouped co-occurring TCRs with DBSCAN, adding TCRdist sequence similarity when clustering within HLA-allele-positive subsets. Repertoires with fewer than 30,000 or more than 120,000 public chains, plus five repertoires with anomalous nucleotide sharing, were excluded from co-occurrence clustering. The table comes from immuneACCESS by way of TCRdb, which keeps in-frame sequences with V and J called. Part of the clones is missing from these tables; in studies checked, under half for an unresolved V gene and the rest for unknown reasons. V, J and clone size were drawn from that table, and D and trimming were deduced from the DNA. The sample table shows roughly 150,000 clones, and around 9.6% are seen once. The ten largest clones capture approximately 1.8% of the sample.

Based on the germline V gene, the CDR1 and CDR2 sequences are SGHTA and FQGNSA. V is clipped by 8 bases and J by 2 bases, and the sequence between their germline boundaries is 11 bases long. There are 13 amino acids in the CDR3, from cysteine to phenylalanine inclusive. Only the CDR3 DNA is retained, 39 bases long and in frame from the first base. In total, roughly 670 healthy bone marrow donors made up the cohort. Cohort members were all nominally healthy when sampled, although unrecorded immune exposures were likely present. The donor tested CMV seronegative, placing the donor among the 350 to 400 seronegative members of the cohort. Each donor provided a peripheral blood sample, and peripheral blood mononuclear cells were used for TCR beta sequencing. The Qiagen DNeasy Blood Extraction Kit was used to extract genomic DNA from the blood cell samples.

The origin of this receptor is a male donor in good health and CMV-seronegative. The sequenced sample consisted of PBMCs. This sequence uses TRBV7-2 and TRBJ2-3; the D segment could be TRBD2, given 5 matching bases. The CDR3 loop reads CASEGRSTDTQYF. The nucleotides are TGTGCCAGCGAGGGAAGATCCACAGATACGCAGTATTTT.